This T cell receptor (beta chain) was captured by sequencing in a study of blood T cells in healthy people across ages. With a J-beta primer mix and a sample-barcoded 5' primer, a second PCR ran 7 to 11 cycles. TCRdb called the 5' RACE reads again in MiXCR, with one record for every CDR3 protein. In the table there are about 600,000 distinct CDR3 sequences, 47% of which are singletons. Points from the study as a whole: Both higher diversity and more naive CD4+ cells marked long-lived donors when set against aged donors.

This clonotype was recorded at least ten times. Its antigen is unknown. Sample donors were healthy Caucasian individuals that came from Russia, aged roughly 6 to 100. Trimming stripped 4 bases from V and 7 bases from J, with 20 bases between. This CDR3 has 16 amino acids. CDR1 and CDR2 (germline): SGHVS, FQNEAQ. This receptor was taken from a man older than 75 in good health. The sequenced material came from blood. The gene calls are TRBV7-8 and TRBJ2-1; maybe TRBD2 (6 bases). The CDR3 is CASSSRPAGSGNEQFF. The DNA for the CDR3 is TGTGCCAGCAGCTCCCGCCCGGCCGGGAGCGGGAATGAGCAGTTCTTC.